The 18 T cell receptor beta chains below were found in one sample sequenced in a study of blood T cell repertoires in COVID-19. Profiled with immunoSEQ multiplex PCR; TCRdb holds only in-frame clones, not every one. Counted here are around 190,000 clones, 75% to 90% occurring once; the ten biggest clones make up roughly 8.2%. Sample: peripheral blood. All receptors derive from an older woman with acute or convalescent COVID-19.

The CDR3 DNA reads TGTGCCACCAGCAGAAACAGGTCTCCAGGGGCCAACGTCCTGACTTTC. Its translation is CATSRNRSPGANVLTF. The chain couples TRBV15 to TRBJ2-6; tentatively, D is TRBD1 (5 bases). From germline, CDR1 is LNHNV and CDR2 YYDKDF (reference sequence). The CDR3 is 16 residues long. Trimming cost V 2 bases and J 4 bases, with 12 bases left between them.

The chain links TRBV3-1 (or the pseudogene TRBV3-2) to TRBJ1-1; D unclear. The CDR3 spans 16 residues. CDR1 is LGHDT and CDR2 is YNNKEL in the germline V gene (reference sequence). V lost 1 base to trimming and J lost 5 bases, with 17 bases between them. In DNA form, the CDR3 reads TGTGCCAGCAGCCAAGGATTTCCGGGAGTAGGGACTGAAGCTTTCTTT. Its protein product is CASSQGFPGVGTEAFF.

In this sample, this clone turned up once. The chain is built from TRBV6-4 and TRBJ2-3; D not resolved. Germline V CDR1 and CDR2: MRHNA, SNTAGT. CDR3 length equals 14 residues. Trimming left V 4 bases short and J 4 bases short, with 12 bases between. This CDR3 reads CASSVGVSADTQYF. CDR3 in DNA: TGTGCCAGCAGTGTTGGCGTGAGCGCAGATACGCAGTATTTT.

The count of this clone is one. The V and J genes are TRBV4-1 and TRBJ1-1; unclear D gene. CDR3 size: 13 residues. CDR1 and CDR2 (germline): MGHRA, YSYEKL. The V and J ends lost 6 bases and 1 base respectively, with 9 bases between them. CDR3 sequence: CASRTFQNTEAFF. CDR3 coding DNA: TGCGCCAGCAGAACATTCCAGAACACTGAAGCTTTCTTT.

The chain joins TRBV12-5 to TRBJ1-2, with unresolved D. V was trimmed by 7 bases and J by 8 bases, leaving 11 bases between them. The germline V gene has CDR1 LGHNT and CDR2 FRNRAP. This CDR3 has 11 residues. The CDR3 coding sequence is TGTGCTAGTGCCAGTAGAGGGGGCTACACCTTC. Translating it yields CASASRGGYTF.

CDR3 sequence reads: CASSLTQGWGTEAFF. In nucleotides, the CDR3 is TGTGCCAGCAGTTTAACACAGGGTTGGGGCACTGAAGCTTTCTTT. The V and J genes are TRBV2 and TRBJ1-1, with D maybe TRBD1 (6 bases). The V gene's germline CDR1 is SNHLY and CDR2 FYNNEI. The ends were cut back, 5 bases at V and 4 bases at J, with 17 bases in the middle. This CDR3 region has 15 residues.

The rearrangement joins TRBV10-2 to TRBJ2-3; D not resolved. V was shortened by 7 bases and J by 4 bases, with 18 bases between the two germline ends. The CDR3 covers 15 residues. Per the germline V gene, CDR1 is WSHSY and CDR2 is SAAADI. The CDR3 sequence is CASTESPTGSDTQYF. The CDR3 coding sequence is TGCGCCAGCACCGAGTCCCCGACCGGGTCAGATACGCAGTATTTT.

The chain joins TRBV28 to TRBJ1-5, with D tentatively TRBD1 (6 bases). Germline V gene lookup returns CDR1 MDHEN and CDR2 SYDVKM. This CDR3 contains 15 residues. The V and J ends lost 3 bases and 5 bases respectively, with 14 bases between them. This chain's CDR3 is CASSLTGRGYQPQHF. CDR3 DNA: TGTGCCAGCAGTTTGACAGGCCGTGGGTATCAGCCCCAGCATTTT.

This rearrangement joins TRBV11-2 to TRBJ2-3; D ambiguous. Looked up from germline, CDR1 is SGHAT and CDR2 is FQNNGV. Trimming removed 0 bases at V and 6 bases at J, with 13 bases between. The CDR3 runs to 15 residues. CDR3 in amino acids: CASSLDPLSRDTQYF. CDR3 in DNA: TGTGCCAGCAGCTTAGATCCCCTTAGTCGGGATACGCAGTATTTT.

The chain is built from TRBV12-3 or TRBV12-4 and TRBJ1-4; D is uncertain. This CDR3 contains 12 residues. V was clipped by 5 bases and J by 15 bases, with 16 bases between them. DNA for the CDR3: TGTGCCAGCAGTCCCCCAGGAATCATATTGTTTTTT. Its protein product is CASSPPGIILFF.

This clone was observed a few times. This chain uses TRBV14 with TRBJ1-2; TRBD1 matches at 7 bases. Germline CDR1 reads SGHDN; CDR2 reads FVKESK. The CDR3 is 14 amino acids. Germline trimming cut 4 bases from V and 4 bases from J; bases unmatched to any gene: 6. This chain's CDR3 is CASSPDRYSYGYTF. CDR3 coding DNA: TGTGCCAGCAGCCCGGACAGGTATAGCTATGGCTACACCTTC.

The chain has TRBV7-2 and TRBJ1-4; a possible D gene is TRBD1 (5 bases). The CDR3 has 15 residues. Germline V CDR1 and CDR2: SGHTA, FQGNSA. Trimming removed 5 bases from V and 3 bases from J, with 13 bases in between. The CDR3 region has the DNA TGTGCCAGCAGCCCCTCAGGGTGGGCTAATGAAAAACTGTTTTTT. Its translation: CASSPSGWANEKLFF.

V is TRBV6-4 and J is TRBJ2-7; D is perhaps TRBD1 (5 bases). The CDR3 extends over 14 amino acids. V lost 6 bases, J lost 4 bases, and 16 bases lay in between. Germline V gene sequence: CDR1 MRHNA, CDR2 SNTAGT. The CDR3 DNA sequence: TGTGCCAGCAGCCTCAACAGGCTAGGATACGAGCAGTACGTC. Its protein product is CASSLNRLGYEQYV.

A single count supports this clone. The chain combines TRBV19 with TRBJ1-2; 10 nucleotides agree with TRBD1. The CDR3 totals 13 residues. The V gene's germline CDR1 is LNHDA and CDR2 SQIVND (reference sequence). V lost 6 bases, J lost 6 bases, and 4 bases stayed unmatched. CDR3 nucleotides: TGTGCCAGTAGATGGACAGGGGGGAATGGCTACACCTTC. Its protein product is CASRWTGGNGYTF. The entire variable domain, with the rest obtained from reference TRBV19 and TRBJ1-2, is as follows: DGGITQSPKYLFRKEGQNVTLSCEQNLNHDAMYWYRQDPGQGLRLIYYSQIVNDFQKGDIAEGYSVSREKKESFPLTVTSAQKNPTAFYLCASRWTGGNGYTFGSGTRLTVV.

The chain carries TRBV19 and TRBJ1-1; no firm D call. V lost 4 bases and J lost 1, with 10 bases in between. Germline V gene data show CDR1 as LNHDA and CDR2 as SQIVND (reference sequence). CDR3 length: 14 amino acids. The CDR3 region is CASSTSPWNTEAFF. CDR3 nucleotides: TGTGCCAGTAGTACTTCCCCCTGGAACACTGAAGCTTTCTTT.

The CDR3 reads CASSLGQVSGNTIYF. Here the CDR3 DNA reads TGTGCCAGTAGCCTTGGACAGGTTTCTGGAAACACCATATATTTT. The chain couples TRBV19 to TRBJ1-3; 7 bases agree with TRBD1. V dropped 6 bases and J dropped 1; count of bases not matched to a gene: 6. Germline-derived CDR1 and CDR2 are LNHDA and SQIVND (reference sequence). CDR3 size: 15 residues.

This chain uses TRBV5-4 with TRBJ2-1; 9 bases line up with TRBD2. Germline loops: CDR1 SGHNT, CDR2 YYREEE (reference sequence). The CDR3 extends over 16 amino acids. Trimming at V came to 4 bases and at J to 1 base, leaving 6 bases not matched to a gene. The CDR3 sequence is CASSLSGSGSYNEQFF. The CDR3, as DNA: TGTGCCAGCAGCCTTAGCGGGAGTGGATCCTACAATGAGCAGTTCTTC.

The chain combines TRBV19 with TRBJ1-2; 9 bases match TRBD1. Germline CDR1 and CDR2: LNHDA and SQIVND (reference sequence). The CDR3 extends over 13 amino acids. V lost 6 bases and J lost 6; bases outside the gene matches: 5. CDR3 in amino acids: CASSGQGRNGYTF. CDR3 nucleotides: TGTGCCAGTAGCGGACAGGGGAGGAATGGCTACACCTTC.